The 16 T cell receptor beta chains below come from one sample, sequenced in a study of blood T cell repertoires in COVID-19. Measured with immunoSEQ multiplex PCR; TCRdb has only the in-frame clones, and not every one. The sample shows about 19,000 clones, 88% of them seen only once. Sequencing input: peripheral blood. The receptors derive from a human donor in a cohort sampled during active COVID-19.

This clone was detected only a few times. The chain links TRBV7-3 to TRBJ1-5; 7 bases map to TRBD1. The CDR3 contains 13 residues. CDR1 and CDR2 from the germline V gene are SGHTA and FQGTGA. The V segment lost 5 bases and the J segment 6 bases; nucleotides outside the gene matches: 4. The CDR3 nucleotides read TGTGCCAGCAGCCCCCAGGGGGGTCAGCCCCAGCATTTT. Protein product: CASSPQGGQPQHF.

This chain joins TRBV9 and TRBJ1-1, with D possibly matching TRBD1 (5 bases). The CDR3 has 16 amino acids. Germline lookup yields CDR1 SGDLS and CDR2 YYNGEE. V was trimmed by 4 bases and J by 0 bases, leaving 16 bases between them. CDR3 loop: CASSPHPPTVNTEAFF. The CDR3 DNA reads as TGTGCCAGCAGCCCCCACCCCCCGACAGTGAACACTGAAGCTTTCTTT.

The chain joins TRBV5-6 to TRBJ1-5, with a possible D match to TRBD1 (5 bases). V gave up 3 bases and J gave up 10 bases, with 20 bases separating them. The germline CDR1 and CDR2 sequences are SGHDT and YYEEEE. This CDR3 has 15 amino acids. This CDR3 is CASSSAGRPQGPQHF. The DNA for the CDR3 is TGTGCCAGCAGCTCGGCAGGGCGGCCACAAGGCCCCCAGCATTTT. The full variable domain, its missing parts supplied by reference TRBV5-6 and TRBJ1-5, is DAGVTQSPTHLIKTRGQQVTLRCSPKSGHDTVSWYQQALGQGPQFIFQYYEEEERQRGNFPDRFSGHQFPNYSSELNVNALLLGDSALYLCASSSAGRPQGPQHFGDGTRLSIL.

The CDR3 sequence is CASSITADMGSYEQYF. The CDR3 DNA follows: TGTGCCAGCAGTATAACCGCCGACATGGGCTCCTACGAGCAGTACTTC. The chain is built from TRBV27 and TRBJ2-7; unclear D gene. The length of the CDR3 is 16 residues. Germline loops: CDR1 MNHEY, CDR2 SMNVEV (reference sequence). V was trimmed by 5 bases and J by 0 bases, leaving 17 bases between them.

The rearrangement joins TRBV25-1 to TRBJ2-5; 7 nucleotides match TRBD1. Trimming removed 5 bases from V and 1 base from J; junction bases left unmatched: 7. This CDR3 spans 15 amino acids. CDR1 is MGHDK and CDR2 is SYGVNS in the germline V gene. CDR3 loop: CASSHPGTVQETQYF. Written as DNA, the CDR3 is TGTGCCAGCAGTCATCCCGGGACAGTCCAAGAGACCCAGTACTTC.

The CDR3, as DNA: TGCGCCAGCAGCTTGGCCATAGGGGGCGCCGGCCTAGAAAAACTGTTTTTT. The encoded protein is CASSLAIGGAGLEKLFF. This chain connects TRBV5-1 to TRBJ1-4, with TRBD1 matching over 7 bases. CDR3 size: 17 residues. From germline, CDR1 is SGHRS and CDR2 YFSETQ. V lost 0 bases, J lost 8 bases, and 13 bases stayed unmatched.

This clone was counted once. The chain links TRBV11-2 to TRBJ2-7; possibly TRBD2 for D (6 bases). The CDR3 has 11 amino acids. Deletions cut 7 bases from V and 6 bases from J, with 10 bases between. Per germline, CDR1 SGHAT and CDR2 FQNNGV. The CDR3, as DNA: TGTGCCAGCAACCGGGGGTTCGAGCAGTACTTC. Protein: CASNRGFEQYF.

The chain joins TRBV10-2 to TRBJ1-1; 10 bases are a match to TRBD1. The CDR3 sequence is 10 residues long. Germline loops: CDR1 WSHSY, CDR2 SAAADI. V gave up 8 bases and J gave up 10 bases; unmatched junction bases: 1. The CDR3 nucleotides are TGCGCCAGCGGGGACAGGGGAGCTTTCTTT. It codes for CASGDRGAFF.

V usage is TRBV30 and J usage is TRBJ1-1; D gene ambiguous. Trimming removed 0 bases from V and 8 bases from J, with 10 bases in between. The CDR3 spans 12 residues. Germline CDR1 GTSNPN, CDR2 SVGIG (reference sequence). CDR3 nucleotides: TGTGCCTGGAGTGTACCCCCTGAGGAAGCTTTCTTT. Translating it yields CAWSVPPEEAFF.

The CDR3 is CASSPLGPAGTEAFF. In DNA, the CDR3 is TGTGCCAGCAGCCCCCTCGGTCCCGCGGGCACTGAAGCTTTCTTT. J is TRBJ1-1 and V is TRBV6-7; no clear D. TRBV6-7 is annotated as an ORF whose role is uncertain. V gave up 6 bases and J gave up 4 bases, with 18 bases separating them. The CDR3 has 15 residues.

This clone showed up just once. In DNA, the CDR3 is TGTGCCAGCAGCGTAGCTCCGGGGAGGGCAGATACGCAGTATTTT. Protein product: CASSVAPGRADTQYF. The rearrangement uses TRBV9 and TRBJ2-3; 7 bases match TRBD2. From germline, CDR1 is SGDLS and CDR2 YYNGEE. V gave up 0 bases and J gave up 4 bases; unmatched junction bases: 5. This CDR3 has 15 amino acids. The variable domain in full, with the rest retrieved from reference TRBV9 and TRBJ2-3, is DSGVTQTPKHLITATGQRVTLRCSPRSGDLSVYWYQQSLDQGLQFLIQYYNGEERAKGNILERFSAQQFPDLHSELNLSSLELGDSALYFCASSVAPGRADTQYFGPGTRLTVL.

This clone was detected only a few times. This chain links TRBV30 with TRBJ2-7, with unresolved D. The germline V and J ends were trimmed by 2 bases and 3 bases, with 11 bases remaining between them. Germline V gene lookup returns CDR1 GTSNPN and CDR2 SVGIG (reference sequence). The CDR3 has 13 residues. The chain's CDR3 is CAWSRDKDYEQYF. The CDR3, as DNA: TGTGCCTGGAGTCGAGACAAGGACTACGAGCAGTACTTC.

The chain is built from TRBV29-1 and TRBJ1-1; the D is unclear. The CDR3 length is 9 residues. With 3 bases removed from V and 7 bases from J, the gap between germline ends came to 3 bases. Germline CDR1 reads SQVTM; CDR2 reads ANQGSEA. CDR3 in amino acids: CSVDSEAFF. The CDR3 coding sequence is TGCAGCGTTGACAGTGAAGCTTTCTTT.

The rearrangement uses TRBV7-9 and TRBJ1-6, with a weak D call TRBD1 (6 bases). The CDR3 has 15 amino acids. V lost 3 bases, J lost 10 bases, and 16 bases lay in between. The germline V gene encodes CDR1 SEHNR and CDR2 FQNEAQ (reference sequence). CDR3 DNA: TGTGCCAGCAGCTTCATGAGCAGGACAGACTCACCCCTCCACTTT. It translates to CASSFMSRTDSPLHF.

The chain combines TRBV5-4 with TRBJ2-1, with 14 bases aligning to TRBD2. This CDR3 contains 13 residues. In germline, CDR1 is SGHNT, CDR2 YYREEE (reference sequence). Trimming cost V 9 bases and J 8 bases; bases outside gene matches: 4. The CDR3 coding sequence is TGTGCCACCGGACTAGCGGGAGGCTATGAGCAGTTCTTC. Protein sequence: CATGLAGGYEQFF.

The rearrangement joins TRBV19 to TRBJ2-3; D unresolved. Germline lookup yields CDR1 LNHDA and CDR2 SQIVND (reference sequence). Trimming removed 7 bases at V and 1 base at J, with 12 bases between. The CDR3 spans 14 residues. For the CDR3, the DNA is TGTGCCAGTACGTCCGGTGAGGGCACAGATACGCAGTATTTT. Translating gives CASTSGEGTDTQYF.